The 23 T cell receptor beta chains below all came from one sample that was sequenced in a study of shared clonotypes between healthy human individuals. Naive CD8 cells lacked CD45RO, underwent positive selection for CCR7 and left out terminally differentiated effector memory CD45RA+ cells. Clones were read by immunoSEQ multiplex PCR, and TCRdb kept only the in-frame ones, dropping some. The sample holds some 1,900,000 clones; about 94% are singletons and the top ten take roughly 1.2%. Sequenced input: naive CD8+ T cells sorted from blood. The receptors here all came from a man between 18 and 35 years old in good health.

This sequence joins TRBV25-1 and TRBJ1-1, with D hard to call. The V and J ends lost 3 bases and 7 bases respectively, with 6 bases between them. The CDR3 covers 11 residues. Germline lookup yields CDR1 MGHDK and CDR2 SYGVNS. DNA of the CDR3: TGTGCCAGCAGTGAGGGCGGTGAAGCTTTCTTT. It specifies CASSEGGEAFF.

The CDR3, as DNA: TGCGCCAGCAGCCAAGGGACAGGGGGGAACACCGGGGAGCTGTTTTTT. Amino acid sequence: CASSQGTGGNTGELFF. The genes are TRBV4-1 and TRBJ2-2; 10 bases agree with TRBD1. Looked up from germline, CDR1 is MGHRA and CDR2 is YSYEKL. This CDR3 region has 16 residues. Trimming cost V 1 base and J 1 base; bases outside gene matches: 0.

This chain links TRBV5-8 with TRBJ1-5; D call uncertain. CDR1 and CDR2 from the germline V gene are SGHTS and YDEGEE. The CDR3 consists of 11 residues. Trimming took off 4 bases at V and 9 bases at J, with 8 bases between the two ends. CDR3 in DNA: TGTGCCAGCAGCCACGGAGGGCCCCAGCATTTT. This translates into CASSHGGPQHF.

As concerns this clone: Other DNA sequences within the sample encode an identical CDR3. CDR3 DNA sequence: TGTGCCAGCAGCTTAGTATATGAGCAGTTCTTC. This translates into CASSLVYEQFF. The chain links TRBV7-9 to TRBJ2-1; the D is unclear. V dropped 1 base and J dropped 8 bases, with 3 bases sitting between them. The CDR3 runs to 11 residues. Germline assignment: CDR1 SEHNR and CDR2 FQNEAQ (reference sequence).

The V call is TRBV25-1, the J call TRBJ1-4; D is uncertain. CDR1 and CDR2 from the germline V gene are MGHDK and SYGVNS. The CDR3 covers 11 residues. Trimming removed 8 bases at V and 8 bases at J, with 9 bases between. The CDR3 here is CASVGGEKLFF. Here the CDR3 DNA reads TGTGCCAGCGTTGGAGGGGAAAAACTGTTTTTT.

The J gene is TRBJ2-2, the V gene TRBV7-2, with D maybe TRBD1 (6 bases). V lost 5 bases and J lost 3, with 13 bases in between. In germline, CDR1 is SGHTA, CDR2 FQGNSA. The CDR3 is 15 residues long. As DNA, the CDR3 is TGTGCCAGCAGCCTCCCAGGGGAGCACACCGGGGAGCTGTTTTTT. As protein: CASSLPGEHTGELFF.

The CDR3 protein is CASTVFAGGSTDTQYF. CDR3 coding DNA: TGCGCCAGCACTGTTTTCGCGGGGGGAAGCACAGATACGCAGTATTTT. The genes are TRBV4-1 and TRBJ2-3; the match to TRBD2 covers 8 bases. The CDR3 has 16 amino acids. The junction had 9 bases not matched to a gene; V was cut back by 7 bases and J by 0 bases. Germline V gene sequence: CDR1 MGHRA, CDR2 YSYEKL.

The chain's CDR3 is CASSVDGGAFKTQYF. CDR3 in DNA: TGTGCCAGCAGCGTAGACGGGGGGGCCTTTAAGACCCAGTACTTC. V is TRBV9 and J is TRBJ2-5, with 8 positions matching TRBD2. Germline V CDR1 and CDR2: SGDLS, YYNGEE. The V gene end was trimmed by 0 bases and the J gene end by 6 bases; junction bases not matched to a gene: 7. This CDR3 is built from 15 residues.

The chain couples TRBV15 to TRBJ2-3; 7 bases align to TRBD2. The V gene end was trimmed by 2 bases and the J gene end by 5 bases; junction bases not matched to a gene: 4. Per the germline V gene, CDR1 is LNHNV and CDR2 is YYDKDF (reference sequence). The CDR3 has 14 residues. The CDR3 protein is CATSRPGTIDTQYF. The CDR3 nucleotides read TGTGCCACCAGCAGACCCGGGACTATAGATACGCAGTATTTT.

The V gene is TRBV11-3, the J gene TRBJ2-7, with 7 nucleotides matching TRBD2. This CDR3 is 14 amino acids long. V dropped 3 bases and J dropped 3; count of bases not matched to a gene: 5. The V gene's germline CDR1 is SGHNT and CDR2 YENEEA. The CDR3, as DNA: TGTGCCAGCAGCTTCTTGGGAGGGCTCTACGAGCAGTACTTC. Translated: CASSFLGGLYEQYF.

As concerns this clone: The sample holds other DNA sequences that translate to the same CDR3. The chain links TRBV6-5 to TRBJ2-5; 10 bases map to TRBD2. Germline trimming cut 4 bases from V and 2 bases from J; bases unmatched to any gene: 4. There are 15 residues in the CDR3. Germline values: CDR1 MNHEY, CDR2 SVGAGI. CDR3 bases: TGTGCCAGCAGTTTTAGCGGGGGGCTACAAGAGACCCAGTACTTC. Amino acid sequence: CASSFSGGLQETQYF.

The chain has TRBV15 and TRBJ1-1, with 8 bases fitting TRBD1. V shed 5 bases and J 7 bases; nucleotides not matched to a gene: 9. The CDR3 has 14 amino acids. Germline loops: CDR1 LNHNV, CDR2 YYDKDF (reference sequence). This CDR3 is CATSSGTGLFEAFF. The DNA of the CDR3 is TGTGCCACCAGCTCCGGGACAGGACTTTTTGAAGCTTTCTTT.

Concerning this clone itself: Other DNA sequences of this sample code for an identical CDR3. This chain uses TRBV9 with TRBJ2-5; the D gene is possibly TRBD2 (5 bases). The ends were cut back, 0 bases at V and 2 bases at J, with 8 bases in the middle. Germline values: CDR1 SGDLS, CDR2 YYNGEE. The CDR3 consists of 14 residues. In nucleotides, the CDR3 is TGTGCCAGCAGCGTAGATGGAGGACAAGAGACCCAGTACTTC. This gives the protein CASSVDGGQETQYF.

This chain links TRBV29-1 with TRBJ2-1, with TRBD2 identical over 15 bases. The CDR3 covers 17 residues. Trimming removed 1 base from V and 0 bases from J; junction bases left unmatched: 1. From germline, CDR1 is SQVTM and CDR2 ANQGSEA. CDR3 protein: CSVEGTSGGASYNEQFF. Here the CDR3 DNA reads TGCAGCGTTGAAGGGACTAGCGGGGGGGCCTCCTACAATGAGCAGTTCTTC.

The CDR3 region has the DNA TGTGCCAGTAGTATTGTAGCGGTGAGCACAGATACGCAGTATTTT. Amino acid sequence: CASSIVAVSTDTQYF. The chain combines TRBV19 with TRBJ2-3; possible D gene TRBD2, 6 bases. The V gene's germline CDR1 is LNHDA and CDR2 SQIVND (reference sequence). Trimming removed 3 bases from V and 0 bases from J, with 10 bases in between. CDR3 length: 15 amino acids.

This chain uses TRBV9 with TRBJ2-1, with a weak D call TRBD1 (6 bases). The V gene lost 4 bases and the J gene lost 5 bases, with 16 bases spanning the gap. Germline CDR1 is SGDLS and CDR2 is YYNGEE. The CDR3 has 15 residues. The CDR3 loop is CASSPGGGGDNEQFF. CDR3 nucleotides: TGTGCCAGCAGCCCTGGTGGGGGCGGAGACAATGAGCAGTTCTTC.

This chain links TRBV12-5 with TRBJ2-7; the D gene is possibly TRBD2 (6 bases). CDR3 length equals 17 residues. Per germline, CDR1 LGHNT and CDR2 FRNRAP. V was clipped by 5 bases and J by 1 base, with 21 bases between them. CDR3 sequence: CASGPHHLARLSYEQYF. For the CDR3, the DNA is TGTGCTAGTGGTCCCCATCACCTAGCGCGACTTTCCTACGAGCAGTACTTC.

The chain links TRBV9 to TRBJ2-3; 9 nucleotides agree with TRBD2. V shed 0 bases, J shed 4 bases, and the junction held 3 bases outside the gene matches. The CDR3 is 15 amino acids. CDR1 and CDR2 from the germline V gene are SGDLS and YYNGEE. CDR3 protein: CASSVVGGGADTQYF. CDR3 bases: TGTGCCAGCAGCGTAGTCGGCGGGGGGGCAGATACGCAGTATTTT.

V and J are TRBV11-2 and TRBJ1-1; unclear D gene. The CDR3 is made up of 15 amino acids. V lost 3 bases, J lost 3 bases, and 14 bases lay in between. The germline V gene encodes CDR1 SGHAT and CDR2 FQNNGV. In nucleotides, the CDR3 is TGTGCCAGCAGCTTTCGAGGTCCCCTTCACACTGAAGCTTTCTTT. Protein: CASSFRGPLHTEAFF.

The rearrangement links TRBV30 to TRBJ1-5, with a tentative D call TRBD1 (6 bases). Germline CDR1 GTSNPN, CDR2 SVGIG (reference sequence). V lost 5 bases and J 5 bases, leaving 13 bases between the germline ends. This CDR3 region has 13 residues. The CDR3 reads CAWGQQGDQPQHF. CDR3 DNA sequence: TGTGCCTGGGGTCAACAGGGTGATCAGCCCCAGCATTTT.

This chain uses TRBV5-4 with TRBJ1-6, with D possibly TRBD1 on 5 matching bases. Trimming cost V 2 bases and J 9 bases, with 12 bases left between them. The CDR3 covers 14 residues. The germline V gene has CDR1 SGHNT and CDR2 YYREEE (reference sequence). The CDR3, as DNA: TGTGCCAGCAGCTTCCAGGGAGAGGGTTCACCCCTCCACTTT. As protein: CASSFQGEGSPLHF.

The CDR3 DNA sequence: TGCACCAGCAGCGATCGGGCCAACGTCCTGACTTTC. This codes for CTSSDRANVLTF. J is TRBJ2-6 and V is TRBV1. TRBV1 counts as a pseudogene. CDR3 length: 12 amino acids.

Only one count was recorded for this clone. The chain uses TRBV10-2 and TRBJ2-3, with TRBD1 matching 11 bases. CDR1 is WSHSY and CDR2 is SAAADI in the germline V gene. The V segment lost 3 bases and the J segment 5 bases; nucleotides outside the gene matches: 7. There are 16 residues in the CDR3. The CDR3 loop reads CASSEMFGTGGDTQYF. The CDR3 coding sequence is TGCGCCAGCAGTGAAATGTTTGGGACAGGGGGAGATACGCAGTATTTT.